This T cell receptor beta chain emerged from a study of cytomegalovirus exposure and HLA in healthy donors. Study-wide points: Per a later analysis, 16,951 TCR beta sequences showed association with HLA alleles at 0.05 false discovery rate.

About this clone: Its specificity is not known. One junction end disagrees with the germline gene, perhaps due to a read error.

It was with 60 Vbeta and 13 Jbeta primers that the PCR ran. Data came from immunoSEQ multiplex PCR; TCRdb stores just in-frame clones and leaves some out. This repertoire shows some 150,000 clones, about 75% found once; its top ten account for about 0.62%. The CDR3 is 15 amino acids. Germline V lookup: CDR1 SEHNR, CDR2 FQNEAQ (reference sequence). The sample comprised PBMCs. The chain employs TRBV7-9 and TRBJ1-6; 9 bases fit TRBD1. The receptor was derived from a male donor in good health and CMV-seronegative. The CDR3 DNA reads TGTTCCAGCAGCTTTTCGGGGACAGGGTTTTCACCCCTCCACTTT. Translation gives CSSSFSGTGFSPLHF. Full variable domain (rest looked up from reference TRBV7-9 and TRBJ1-6): DTGVSQNPRHKITKRGQNVTFRCDPISEHNRLYWYRQTLGQGPEFLTYFQNEAQLEKSRLLSDRFSAERPKGSFSTLEIQRTEQGDSAMYLCSSSFSGTGFSPLHFGNGTRLTVT.